This T cell receptor beta chain was captured by sequencing in a study of cytomegalovirus exposure and HLA in healthy donors. About the study: Unique TCRs numbering around 80 million, obtained from HLA-typed donors, made up an early data release. Study-level findings and limits: In a later analysis, specific HLA alleles were associated with 15,000 to 20,000 TCR beta sequences at a 0.05 false discovery rate. Some V segments (TRBV6-2 and TRBV6-3 among them) were excluded as indistinguishable. The classifier reportedly diagnosed cytomegalovirus status with high sensitivity and specificity.

Vbeta (60) and Jbeta (13) primers were used in the PCR. Only in-frame clones appear in the TCRdb table, and some are missing; sequencing was by immunoSEQ multiplex PCR. The sample lists roughly 90,000 clones, 74% occurring once. The CDR3 is made up of 12 amino acids. In germline, CDR1 is SGHVS, CDR2 FNYEAQ. The V end lost 2 bases, the J end lost 7 bases, and 6 bases lay between the germline ends. Regarding this clone: Its specificity is not known.

The sample consisted of PBMCs. The source of this sequence is a man in his thirties or forties in good health and CMV-seropositive. The chain couples TRBV7-6 to TRBJ2-1; D unclear. The CDR3 nucleotides read TGTGCCAGCAGCTTAAATAGAAATGAGCAGTTCTTC. This codes for CASSLNRNEQFF.